This T cell receptor (beta chain) was retrieved from a study of cytomegalovirus exposure and HLA in healthy donors. Study conclusions and caveats: Cytomegalovirus status was reportedly diagnosed by the classifier with high sensitivity and specificity.

PCR was performed using 60 Vbeta and 13 Jbeta primers. Under the authors' procedure: The count from a later analysis was tens of millions of unique TCR beta chains, some 10 million of them shared. The assay was immunoSEQ multiplex PCR, and TCRdb's table has in-frame clones only and misses some. V and J calls and clone size come straight from that table; D and trimming were deduced from the DNA. Of under 200,000 clones listed, approximately 85% were seen once; the top ten hold about a tenth. Healthy bone marrow donors made up the donors. Concerning this clone: Its antigen is still unknown.

CDR1 is LNHDA and CDR2 is SQIVND in the germline V gene (reference sequence). This CDR3 comprises 14 residues. V lost 1 base, J lost 0 bases, and 4 bases lay in between. The V call is TRBV19, the J call TRBJ1-5; D not resolved. This sequence originates from a man between 18 and 29 years old in good health and CMV-seropositive. The sequencing input was PBMCs. This CDR3 reads CASSIAISNQPQHF. CDR3 coding DNA: TGTGCCAGTAGTATAGCCATTAGCAATCAGCCCCAGCATTTT.